This entry features one T cell receptor beta chain sequence. These data belong to a study of CD8 T cells in Susac syndrome. Controls comprised healthy donors matched for age and sex. Both CD4+ and CD8+ T cells were negatively isolated, and TEMRA cells underwent FACS enrichment. Random hexamers served to reverse transcribe roughly 0.5 to 1 ug RNA. TCR beta CDR3 was amplified by immunoSEQ covering 54 Vbeta and 13 Jbeta. MiXCR was run by TCRdb on the immunoSEQ multiplex PCR reads, yielding one entry per CDR3 protein. The profile covers about 89,000 distinct CDR3 sequences, with about 93% appearing a single time and roughly 0.32% taken by the ten largest. With V trimmed by 6 bases and J by 7 bases, 4 bases remained unmatched. Germline assignment: CDR1 MNHNS and CDR2 SASEGT. The CDR3 loop spans 13 amino acids.

This TCR derives from a human donor in good health. The sequencing sample was made of CD8+ T cells from PBMCs. The V call is TRBV6-1, the J call TRBJ2-1, with TRBD2 identical over 9 bases. The CDR3 loop is CASRVAGANEQFF. The CDR3 DNA is TGTGCCAGCAGGGTAGCGGGGGCAAATGAGCAGTTCTTC.